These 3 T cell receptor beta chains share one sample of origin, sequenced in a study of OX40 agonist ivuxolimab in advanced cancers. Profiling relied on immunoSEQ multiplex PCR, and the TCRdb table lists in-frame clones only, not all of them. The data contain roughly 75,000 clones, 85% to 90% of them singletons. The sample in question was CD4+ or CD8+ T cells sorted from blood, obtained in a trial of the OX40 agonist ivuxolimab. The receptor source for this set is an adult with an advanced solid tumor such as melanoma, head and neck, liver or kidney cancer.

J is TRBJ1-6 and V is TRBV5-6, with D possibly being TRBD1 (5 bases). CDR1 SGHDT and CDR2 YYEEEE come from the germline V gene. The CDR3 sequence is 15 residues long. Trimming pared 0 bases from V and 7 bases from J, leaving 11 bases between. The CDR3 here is CASSLVGAINSPLHF. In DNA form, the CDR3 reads TGTGCCAGCAGCTTGGTCGGGGCCATCAATTCACCCCTCCACTTT. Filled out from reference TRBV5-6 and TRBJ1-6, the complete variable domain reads DAGVTQSPTHLIKTRGQQVTLRCSPKSGHDTVSWYQQALGQGPQFIFQYYEEEERQRGNFPDRFSGHQFPNYSSELNVNALLLGDSALYLCASSLVGAINSPLHFGNGTRLTVT.

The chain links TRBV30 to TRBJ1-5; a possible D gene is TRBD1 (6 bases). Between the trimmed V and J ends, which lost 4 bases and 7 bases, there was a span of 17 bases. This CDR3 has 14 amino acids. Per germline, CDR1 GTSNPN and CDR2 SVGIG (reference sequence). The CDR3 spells CAWTDSGVGQPQHF. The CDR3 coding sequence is TGTGCCTGGACCGATTCAGGGGTTGGGCAGCCCCAGCATTTT.

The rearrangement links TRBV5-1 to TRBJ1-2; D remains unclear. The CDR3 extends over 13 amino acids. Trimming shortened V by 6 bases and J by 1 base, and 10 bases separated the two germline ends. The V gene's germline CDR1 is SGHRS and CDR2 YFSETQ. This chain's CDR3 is CASTEDLNYGYTF. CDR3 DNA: TGCGCCAGCACCGAGGACCTTAACTATGGCTACACCTTC.